Each of the 30 T cell receptor beta chains below was sequenced from the same sample in a study of T and B cells in COVID-19 patients (dated by TCRdb to about 2020). Sequencing took place on an Illumina MiSeq. Multiplex PCR with BIOMED2 TRB-A/B primer pools was used to amplify the TRB rearrangements. The public reads were reprocessed in TCRdb via fastp at Q25 and MiXCR, keeping in-frame beta chains. One record per CDR3 amino acid sequence lists the most common genes and DNA. In all, the sample holds about 11,000 distinct CDR3 sequences, and nearly 30% of those were seen once. Of the sample, roughly 30% is held by the ten largest clones. TRB repertoires were amplified using about 220-500 ng of genomic DNA isolated from blood. Sequenced sample: blood. The receptors originated from a human donor who had recovered from COVID-19.

This clonotype was observed a few times. The rearrangement uses TRBV12-3 or TRBV12-4 and TRBJ1-2, with D hard to call. The CDR3 is 13 residues long. V lost 6 bases and J lost 6, with 14 bases in between. CDR3 DNA sequence: TGTGCCAGCAGCAGTGGCACATCTCATGGCTACACCTTC. Amino acids: CASSSGTSHGYTF.

This clonotype was counted between two and nine times. The gene calls are TRBV6-2 or TRBV6-3 and TRBJ2-3; 9 nucleotides line up with TRBD2. V gave up 7 bases and J gave up 0 bases; unmatched junction bases: 2. This CDR3 contains 14 residues. Germline CDR1 reads MNHEY; CDR2 reads SVGEGT. CDR3 DNA sequence: TGTGCCAGCACAAGCGGGAGGAGCACAGATACGCAGTATTTT. Residues: CASTSGRSTDTQYF.

DNA for the CDR3: TGTGCCAGCAGTCACGGACTAGCGGGTTCCTGGGGAACCGGGGAGCTGTTTTTT. Its protein product is CASSHGLAGSWGTGELFF. The chain employs TRBV7-2 and TRBJ2-2; 11 nucleotides agree with TRBD2. The CDR3 totals 18 residues. Per germline, CDR1 SGHTA and CDR2 FQGNSA. V lost 6 bases to trimming and J lost 5 bases; unmatched junction nucleotides: 14. Together with reference TRBV7-2 and TRBJ2-2, the CDR3 gives the full variable domain: GAGVSQSPSNKVTEKGKDVELRCDPISGHTALYWYRQSLGQGLEFLIYFQGNSAPDKSGLPSDRFSAERTGGSVSTLTIQRTQQEDSAVYLCASSHGLAGSWGTGELFFGEGSRLTVL.

This clonotype was seen many times. V is TRBV19 and J is TRBJ1-3, with 11 bases aligning to TRBD1. Germline CDR1 reads LNHDA; CDR2 reads SQIVND (reference sequence). This CDR3 is 15 amino acids long. The trim removed 5 bases at V and 7 bases at J, leaving 7 bases unmatched. The CDR3 loop is CASSRTGGSRNTIYF. CDR3 DNA: TGTGCCAGTAGTCGGACAGGGGGCAGTCGGAACACCATATATTTT.

This clonotype was recorded a few times. The chain uses TRBV6-4 and TRBJ2-2, with 8 bases fitting TRBD2. This CDR3 comprises 15 residues. Germline-derived CDR1 and CDR2 are MRHNA and SNTAGT. V lost 0 bases to trimming and J lost 3 bases; unmatched junction nucleotides: 0. DNA of the CDR3: TGTGCCAGCAGTGACTCAGCGGGAGACACCGGGGAGCTGTTTTTT. This sequence encodes CASSDSAGDTGELFF.

There are many counts of this clonotype. This sequence joins TRBV19 and TRBJ2-7, with 10 bases aligning to TRBD1. V shed 3 bases, J shed 0 bases, and the junction held 17 bases outside the gene matches. The germline V gene encodes CDR1 LNHDA and CDR2 SQIVND (reference sequence). This CDR3 region has 20 residues. CDR3: CASSIPPRDRGHRSSYEQYF. The CDR3 DNA follows: TGTGCCAGTAGTATCCCCCCTCGGGACAGGGGTCACCGGAGCTCCTACGAGCAGTACTTC.

V is TRBV19 and J is TRBJ2-3, with D maybe TRBD2 (7 bases). The CDR3 totals 15 residues. CDR1 is LNHDA and CDR2 is SQIVND in the germline V gene (reference sequence). Trimming took off 4 bases at V and 8 bases at J, with 19 bases between the two ends. CDR3 sequence: CASSNGGRTDRTQYF. DNA for the CDR3: TGTGCCAGTAGTAACGGGGGGCGGACCGACCGTACGCAGTATTTT.

As to this clonotype: A single base separates this from a much larger clone, so it may be a read error. CDR3 sequence: CAISLRQIRQDTQYF. Written as DNA, the CDR3 is TGTGCCATCAGCTTACGGCAGATTCGTCAAGATACGCAGTATTTT. The chain uses TRBV11-3 and TRBJ2-3; D is ambiguous. The CDR3 contains 15 residues. Germline V CDR1 and CDR2: SGHNT, YENEEA.

This clonotype came up once. A read error may be the cause here, since a much bigger clone is one base away. The rearrangement links TRBV19 to TRBJ1-2; D is perhaps TRBD1 (5 bases). The CDR3 length is 13 residues. Germline V CDR1 and CDR2: LNHDA, SQIVND (reference sequence). The DNA for the CDR3 is TGTGCCAGTAGCACTGACAGATTGTATGGCCACACCTTC. Its translation is CASSTDRLYGHTF.

This clonotype was found many times. The chain uses TRBV19 and TRBJ1-5, with TRBD1 matching 7 bases. J lost 6 bases, V lost 7 bases, and 9 bases had no gene match. The CDR3 covers 14 residues. The germline gives CDR1 LNHDA, CDR2 SQIVND (reference sequence). For the CDR3, the DNA is TGTGCCAGTACGTTTAAGGGGGCGGGTCAGCCCCAGCATTTT. It encodes CASTFKGAGQPQHF. The complete variable domain, with remaining parts taken from reference TRBV19 and TRBJ1-5, reads DGGITQSPKYLFRKEGQNVTLSCEQNLNHDAMYWYRQDPGQGLRLIYYSQIVNDFQKGDIAEGYSVSREKKESFPLTVTSAQKNPTAFYLCASTFKGAGQPQHFGDGTRLSIL.

The chain uses TRBV27 and TRBJ1-2; D may be TRBD1 (6 bases). The ends were cut back, 5 bases at V and 5 bases at J, with 15 bases in the middle. Germline V gene sequence: CDR1 MNHEY, CDR2 SMNVEV (reference sequence). CDR3 size: 14 residues. The CDR3 protein is CASSGTGSMYGYTF. In DNA, the CDR3 is TGTGCCAGCAGTGGTACAGGGTCTATGTATGGCTACACCTTC.

The V gene is TRBV7-3, the J gene TRBJ2-1; D uncertain. CDR1 and CDR2 from the germline V gene are SGHTA and FQGTGA. This CDR3 spans 14 amino acids. V lost 3 bases to trimming and J lost 5 bases, with 11 bases between them. The CDR3 sequence is CASSFDFRDNEQFF. CDR3 DNA: TGTGCCAGCAGCTTTGATTTCCGCGACAATGAGCAGTTCTTC.

The chain joins TRBV6-1 to TRBJ2-7, with 9 bases that match TRBD1. The germline V gene has CDR1 MNHNS and CDR2 SASEGT. Trimming at V came to 8 bases and at J to 0 bases, leaving 11 bases not matched to a gene. The CDR3 is 16 amino acids. The CDR3 sequence: CASSREQGATSYEQYF. The CDR3 nucleotides read TGTGCCAGCTCGCGGGAACAGGGGGCGACCTCCTACGAGCAGTACTTC.

By proportion, this clonotype is medium-sized. The chain uses TRBV19 and TRBJ2-5; the match to TRBD2 covers 13 bases. Germline CDR1 LNHDA, CDR2 SQIVND (reference sequence). This CDR3 is 18 amino acids long. The V and J ends lost 5 bases and 4 bases, in that order; junction bases with no gene match: 13. CDR3 sequence: CASSSPGTSGISSETQYF. CDR3 coding DNA: TGTGCCAGTAGTTCGCCCGGGACTAGCGGGATATCTTCAGAGACCCAGTACTTC.

With regard to this clonotype: At one boundary the junction diverges from the germline segment, which might be a read error. The chain employs TRBV19 and TRBJ1-1, with TRBD1 matching 10 bases. The CDR3 covers 17 residues. The V gene's germline CDR1 is LNHDA and CDR2 SQIVND (reference sequence). The chain's CDR3 is CASSTGTGVRTNPEAFF. For the CDR3, the DNA is TGTGCCAGTAGTACAGGGACAGGGGTTAGAACGAACCCTGAAGCTTTCTTT. The full variable domain, with the rest looked up from reference TRBV19 and TRBJ1-1, is DGGITQSPKYLFRKEGQNVTLSCEQNLNHDAMYWYRQDPGQGLRLIYYSQIVNDFQKGDIAEGYSVSREKKESFPLTVTSAQKNPTAFYLCASSTGTGVRTNPEAFFGQGTRLTVV.

This rearrangement joins TRBV7-2 to TRBJ2-2, with a possible D match to TRBD1 (6 bases). The CDR3 runs to 14 residues. Germline CDR1 is SGHTA and CDR2 is FQGNSA. V was cut by 5 bases and J by 8 bases, with 15 bases left in between. CDR3 nucleotides: TGTGCCAGCAGCCTACTTCAGGGGCAGGGGGAGCTGTTTTTT. It yields the protein CASSLLQGQGELFF.

The rearrangement joins TRBV12-3 or TRBV12-4 to TRBJ2-5; a weak D match, TRBD2 (5 bases). The V end lost 3 bases, the J end lost 0 bases, and 8 bases lay between the germline ends. The CDR3 has 14 amino acids. The CDR3 loop is CASSFSGYQETQYF. DNA of the CDR3: TGTGCCAGCAGTTTCTCGGGGTACCAAGAGACCCAGTACTTC.

This clonotype has just one count. A read error may explain this, as a much larger clone is one base away. The J gene is TRBJ2-1, the V gene TRBV5-4; tentatively, D is TRBD1 or TRBD2 (7 bases each). The CDR3 is made up of 15 amino acids. Germline loops: CDR1 SGHNT, CDR2 YYREEE (reference sequence). The CDR3 DNA reads TGTGTCAGCAGCTTGGACCAGGGGGGGTACAATGAGCAGTTCTTC. This sequence encodes CVSSLDQGGYNEQFF. The full variable domain, its missing parts supplied by reference TRBV5-4 and TRBJ2-1, is ETGVTQSPTHLIKTRGQQVTLRCSSQSGHNTVSWYQQALGQGPQFIFQYYREEENGRGNFPPRFSGLQFPNYSSELNVNALELDDSALYLCVSSLDQGGYNEQFFGPGTRLTVL.

This clonotype has just one count. V is TRBV20-1 and J is TRBJ1-2, with D hard to call. Germline lookup yields CDR1 DFQATT and CDR2 SNEGSKA (reference sequence). This CDR3 contains 13 residues. V lost 1 base, J lost 2 bases, and 8 bases lay in between. CDR3 loop: CSARVQSNYGYTF. The CDR3 coding sequence is TGCAGTGCTAGAGTACAGTCCAACTATGGCTACACCTTC.

In the case of this clonotype: A much larger clone lies a single base off, so this may be a read error. The V gene is TRBV12-3 or TRBV12-4, the J gene TRBJ2-7; unclear D gene. The CDR3 runs to 14 residues. Trimming stripped 1 base from V and 1 base from J, with 8 bases between. CDR3 nucleotides: TGTGCCAGCAGTTTAGGATTCGGGTCCTACGAGCAGTACTTC. It codes for CASSLGFGSYEQYF.

The chain joins TRBV12-3 or TRBV12-4 to TRBJ2-7, with D perhaps TRBD1 (6 bases). The V and J ends lost 1 base and 7 bases respectively, with 8 bases between them. The CDR3 has 12 residues. This chain's CDR3 is CASSLGRGEQYV. DNA for the CDR3: TGTGCCAGCAGTTTAGGCAGGGGAGAGCAGTACGTC.

The chain carries TRBV5-4 and TRBJ1-2, with 9 bases lining up with TRBD1. The CDR3 sequence is 16 residues long. Germline V gives CDR1 SGHNT, CDR2 YYREEE (reference sequence). With V trimmed by 4 bases and J by 8 bases, 15 bases remained unmatched. The CDR3 region is CASSPSPGQGMSGYTF. In nucleotides, the CDR3 is TGTGCCAGCAGCCCTTCACCGGGACAGGGAATGAGCGGCTACACCTTC.

This clonotype was seen ten or more times. This sequence joins TRBV5-4 and TRBJ2-3; 10 bases align to TRBD2. CDR1 is SGHNT, CDR2 YYREEE, per germline (reference sequence). The CDR3 spans 15 residues. V lost 2 bases and J lost 4; bases outside the gene matches: 4. CDR3 nucleotides: TGTGCCAGCAGCTTAAGCGGGAGGGCGTCAGATACGCAGTATTTT. It translates to CASSLSGRASDTQYF.

This clonotype occurred a few times. V is TRBV18 and J is TRBJ1-4; unclear D gene. The CDR3 consists of 16 residues. With 3 bases removed from V and 4 bases from J, the gap between germline ends came to 15 bases. Germline V lookup: CDR1 KGHSH, CDR2 LQKENI. CDR3 amino acids: CASSPRTATLNEKLFF. DNA of the CDR3: TGTGCCAGCTCACCCCGGACCGCCACACTTAATGAAAAACTGTTTTTT.

This clonotype is categorized as medium-sized. The rearrangement links TRBV19 to TRBJ2-1; D possibly matches TRBD1 or TRBD2 (6 bases each). Germline V CDR1 and CDR2: LNHDA, SQIVND (reference sequence). This CDR3 has 14 amino acids. Trimming removed 5 bases from V and 5 bases from J, with 13 bases in between. In DNA form, the CDR3 reads TGTGCCAGTAGTCGGGGGCCTGGCGACAATGAGCAGTTCTTC. This translates into CASSRGPGDNEQFF.

Turning to this clonotype: Given a much more abundant clone one base away, this may be a read error. The genes are TRBV11-1 and TRBJ2-3; D tentatively fits TRBD1 or TRBD2 (5 bases each). The length of the CDR3 is 12 residues. The V gene lost 6 bases and the J gene lost 13 bases, with 17 bases spanning the gap. Per the germline V gene, CDR1 is SGHAT and CDR2 is FQDESV (reference sequence). The CDR3 is CASSPVARGEYF. CDR3 sequence (DNA): TGTGCCAGCAGTCCTGTCGCCCGAGGGGAGTATTTT.

This chain links TRBV15 with TRBJ2-7; D call uncertain. CDR1 is LNHNV and CDR2 is YYDKDF in the germline V gene (reference sequence). This CDR3 comprises 15 residues. V lost 1 base, J lost 3 bases, and 13 bases lay in between. The DNA of the CDR3 is TGTGCCACCAGCAGAGTCAAAGATGCTGGCTACGAGCAGTACTTC. It translates to CATSRVKDAGYEQYF.

J is TRBJ2-1 and V is TRBV20-1, with TRBD2 matching 10 bases. V trimming: 0 bases; J trimming: 2 bases; junction bases outside the gene matches: 7. CDR1 and CDR2 from the germline V gene are DFQATT and SNEGSKA (reference sequence). CDR3 length equals 17 residues. The CDR3, as DNA: TGCAGTGCTAGAGAACTAGCGGGATACCCACCCTACAATGAGCAGTTCTTC. This sequence encodes CSARELAGYPPYNEQFF.

This chain uses TRBV27 with TRBJ2-3, with a weak D call TRBD2 (5 bases). This CDR3 spans 14 amino acids. Trimming shortened V by 5 bases and J by 5 bases, and 14 bases separated the two germline ends. CDR1 is MNHEY, CDR2 SMNVEV, per germline (reference sequence). The CDR3 bases are TGTGCCAGCAGTCCCGTTGGCCGGGAAGATACGCAGTATTTT. Protein: CASSPVGREDTQYF.

This clonotype counts as medium-sized. V usage is TRBV6-5 and J usage is TRBJ2-7, with D tentatively TRBD1 (6 bases). The CDR3 consists of 15 residues. The V and J ends lost 7 bases and 4 bases respectively, with 20 bases between them. Germline values: CDR1 MNHEY, CDR2 SVGAGI. The CDR3 nucleotides are TGTGCCAGCATCAACAGGTACCCAGGGGCGTACGAGCAGTACTTC. Residues: CASINRYPGAYEQYF.